Sequencing of this T cell receptor (beta chain) was carried out in a study of cytomegalovirus exposure and HLA in healthy donors. Study information: Tens of millions of unique TCRs from HLA-typed donors made up an early data release. Points from the study as a whole: Later analysis associated a missense DCLRE1C variant with TCR beta V- and J-gene trimming.

60 Vbeta and 13 Jbeta primers were used in PCR. Assay used: immunoSEQ multiplex PCR; TCRdb lists only in-frame clones, some missing. The sample holds some 120,000 clones; more than 75% are singletons and the top ten take around 13%. A note on this clone: Its matching antigen is unknown.

Germline V gives CDR1 MNHNY, CDR2 SVGAGI (reference sequence). This CDR3 contains 14 residues. V shed 0 bases and J shed 1 base, with 6 bases lying between them. V and J are TRBV6-6 and TRBJ2-5, with a possible D match to TRBD1 (5 bases). The TCR sequence derives from a woman aged 55-75 years in good health and CMV-seropositive. Sequencing used PBMCs. For the CDR3, the DNA is TGTGCCAGCAGTTACTCAGGGGCCCAAGAGACCCAGTACTTC. This codes for CASSYSGAQETQYF.